This is a list of T cell receptor beta chains from one sample in a study of blood T cell repertoires in COVID-19. Generated by immunoSEQ multiplex PCR, the TCRdb table keeps only in-frame clones and is missing some. The table has roughly 80,000 clones, less than 90% seen once. Sequencing was carried out using peripheral blood. These receptors all stem from a man older than 75 in a cohort sampled during active COVID-19. CDR3s include the opening cysteine and the closing phenylalanine or tryptophan. Each record gives: V gene, J gene, clone size, D gene, CDR3 protein, CDR3 DNA. A D gene is named only where the DNA matches it firmly. The size entry is marked missing in some rows and otherwise reads once, few, many or a size class.

>TRBV18|TRBJ2-5|-|TRBD2
CASSPSGGAETQYF
TGTGCCAGCTCACCCAGCGGGGGGGCGGAGACCCAGTACTTC
>TRBV7-6|TRBJ2-1|-|TRBD2
CASTDRLAGGGEQFF
TGTGCCAGCACCGACAGACTAGCGGGGGGAGGTGAGCAGTTCTTC
>TRBV7-9|TRBJ1-1|-|-
CASSVGQLNTEAFF
TGTGCCAGCAGCGTAGGACAGCTGAACACTGAAGCTTTCTTT
>TRBV5-1|TRBJ1-1|-|-
CASSLDAPLNEAFF
TGCGCCAGCAGCTTGGATGCGCCACTCAACGAAGCTTTCTTT
>TRBV10-3|TRBJ2-2|-|-
CAISEFQVNTGELFF
TGTGCCATCAGTGAGTTTCAGGTGAACACCGGGGAGCTGTTTTTT
>TRBV2|TRBJ2-1|-|TRBD2
CASTVGSGGGAGEQFF
TGTGCCAGCACCGTCGGATCTGGCGGGGGGGCGGGTGAGCAGTTCTTC
>TRBV2|TRBJ2-3|-|-
CASSEYPGTQYF
TGTGCCAGCAGTGAATACCCTGGCACGCAGTATTTT
>TRBV6-5|TRBJ1-2|-|-
CASSYSEGGVSGYTF
TGTGCCAGCAGTTACTCGGAGGGGGGGGTTTCGGGCTACACCTTC
>TRBV3-1/TRBV3-2|TRBJ1-3|-|-
CASSQAGTGNTIYF
TGTGCCAGCAGCCAGGCGGGGACTGGAAACACCATATATTTT
>TRBV3-1/TRBV3-2|TRBJ1-3|-|TRBD1
CASSRTGQGRVRSGNTIYF
TGTGCCAGCAGCCGGACCGGACAGGGTCGGGTTCGCTCTGGAAACACCATATATTTT
>TRBV27|TRBJ1-4|-|-
CASRFIGRDPATNEKLFF
TGTGCCAGCAGGTTTATAGGCAGGGATCCCGCGACTAATGAAAAACTGTTTTTT
>TRBV18|TRBJ2-3|-|TRBD1
CASSPGTATDTQYF
TGTGCCAGCTCACCCGGGACAGCCACAGATACGCAGTATTTT
>TRBV28|TRBJ2-1|-|TRBD2
CASTRGGAGEQFF
TGTGCCAGCACCCGGGGGGGGGCTGGTGAGCAGTTCTTC
>TRBV6-1|TRBJ2-5|-|-
CASSEASDGEETQYF
TGTGCCAGCAGTGAAGCGTCGGACGGGGAAGAGACCCAGTACTTC
>TRBV9|TRBJ1-1|-|-
CASSVGGSVTEAFF
TGTGCCAGCAGCGTAGGAGGGAGCGTCACTGAAGCTTTCTTT
>TRBV5-5|TRBJ1-2|-|TRBD1
CASSSQGDSRYGYTF
TGTGCCAGCAGCTCCCAAGGGGACAGCCGCTATGGCTACACCTTC
>TRBV4-1|TRBJ2-1|-|TRBD2
CASSDTGTSGPQGQFF
TGCGCCAGCAGCGACACCGGGACTAGCGGGCCGCAAGGGCAGTTCTTC
>TRBV5-4|TRBJ2-6|-|-
CASSSRNRRSSGANVLTF
TGTGCCAGCAGCTCCCGGAACAGGCGGAGCTCTGGGGCCAACGTCCTGACTTTC
>TRBV18|TRBJ1-1|-|-
CASSPLARETEAFF
TGTGCCAGCTCACCACTAGCCAGGGAAACTGAAGCTTTCTTT
>TRBV2|TRBJ1-5|few|-
CASMPATGDSNQPQHF
TGTGCCAGCATGCCAGCGACAGGAGATAGCAATCAGCCCCAGCATTTT
>TRBV6-5|TRBJ2-2|-|TRBD1
CASRPQGANTGELFF
TGTGCCAGCAGACCTCAGGGGGCTAACACCGGGGAGCTGTTTTTT
>TRBV4-2|TRBJ1-4|-|-
CASSQDGPEDGKLFF
TGTGCCAGCAGCCAAGATGGCCCAGAAGATGGAAAACTGTTTTTT
>TRBV28|TRBJ2-5|-|TRBD1
CASRSGGQETQYF
TGTGCCAGCAGATCAGGGGGTCAAGAGACCCAGTACTTC
>TRBV2|TRBJ2-7|-|-
CASSEQGARNSYEQYF
TGTGCCAGCAGTGAACAGGGTGCGAGGAACTCCTACGAGCAGTACTTC
>TRBV28|TRBJ1-2|-|-
CASSPPDKPSHGYTF
TGTGCCAGCAGTCCCCCAGACAAGCCTTCCCATGGCTACACCTTC
>TRBV7-3|TRBJ2-3|-|-
CASSLTPTARTDTQYF
TGTGCCAGCAGCTTAACCCCGACAGCCCGCACAGATACGCAGTATTTT
>TRBV9|TRBJ1-6|-|-
CASSVAGRDGSPLHF
TGTGCCAGCAGCGTAGCAGGCAGGGATGGTTCACCCCTCCACTTT
>TRBV6-2/TRBV6-3|TRBJ2-3|-|TRBD1
CASSSGAGTGGTDTQYF
TGTGCCAGCAGTTCAGGTGCCGGGACAGGGGGCACAGATACGCAGTATTTT